This TCR beta chain was sequenced for a study of blood T cell repertoires in COVID-19. As for the study in general: Acute-phase and convalescent COVID-19 samples originated in the United States, Italy and Spain. Sample material is recorded as cDNA or gDNA derived from T cells, B-cell-depleted T cells, or PBMCs.

In the original workflow: Estimated nucleated cell counts came from reference gene primer amplification. TCRdb's table, derived via immunoSEQ multiplex PCR, lists solely in-frame clones and lacks some. V, J and clone size are those of that table, while D and trimming were read from the DNA. The profile shows about 260,000 clones, about 89% of them singletons. In germline, CDR1 is LNHNV, CDR2 YYDKDF (reference sequence). The ends lost 2 bases at V and 2 bases at J; junction bases unmatched: 5. The CDR3 extends over 16 amino acids. Source material: peripheral blood. The chain recombines TRBV15 with TRBJ2-1; 8 nucleotides agree with TRBD2. The receptor's source is a man aged 35-49 years who had recovered from COVID-19. CDR3 sequence reads: CATSRSSGGTYNEQFF. In DNA, the CDR3 is TGTGCCACCAGCAGATCCTCGGGGGGGACCTACAATGAGCAGTTCTTC.